The next 15 T cell receptor beta chains were all read from a single sample in a study of blood T cell repertoires in COVID-19. Only in-frame clones appear in the TCRdb table, and some are missing; sequencing was by immunoSEQ multiplex PCR. The sample lists about 300,000 clones, about nine tenths occurring once. The sequenced sample consisted of PBMCs or T cells enriched from blood (not recorded which). The receptors shown here come from a woman aged 45 to 65 who had been exposed to COVID-19.

The chain links TRBV27 to TRBJ1-1; tentatively, D is TRBD1 (6 bases). Germline loops: CDR1 MNHEY, CDR2 SMNVEV (reference sequence). The CDR3 has 15 amino acids. Trimming cost V 5 bases and J 4 bases, with 17 bases left between them. The CDR3 sequence: CASSPRGGFGTEAFF. CDR3 sequence (DNA): TGTGCCAGCAGTCCGAGGGGGGGGTTTGGCACTGAAGCTTTCTTT.

The chain joins TRBV19 to TRBJ1-1; perhaps TRBD1 as D (5 bases). Germline CDR1 reads LNHDA; CDR2 reads SQIVND (reference sequence). The germline V and J ends were trimmed by 5 bases and 7 bases, with 23 bases remaining between them. The CDR3 runs to 16 residues. CDR3 amino acids: CASSPSGSGHLLEAFF. For the CDR3, the DNA is TGTGCCAGTAGTCCCTCGGGTTCCGGACACCTCCTTGAAGCTTTCTTT.

The chain links TRBV28 to TRBJ1-6; D unresolved. This CDR3 spans 12 amino acids. The germline gives CDR1 MDHEN, CDR2 SYDVKM. V lost 5 bases, J lost 9 bases, and 8 bases lay in between. The CDR3 DNA is TGTGCCAGCAGTCTCACAAGTTCACCCCTCCACTTT. Translating it yields CASSLTSSPLHF.

The CDR3 bases are TGTGCCAGTAGTACCCTCCTAGCGGGGGGCTACAATGAGCAGTTCTTC. This gives the protein CASSTLLAGGYNEQFF. The rearrangement joins TRBV19 to TRBJ2-1, with TRBD2 identical over 11 bases. Trimming at V came to 4 bases and at J to 3 bases, leaving 5 bases not matched to a gene. The CDR3 sequence is 16 residues long. CDR1 is LNHDA and CDR2 is SQIVND in the germline V gene (reference sequence).

V and J are TRBV7-2 and TRBJ2-7; TRBD1 matches 7 bases. Germline CDR1 and CDR2: SGHTA and FQGNSA. The length of the CDR3 is 15 residues. J gave up 2 bases and V 0 bases, and 4 bases lay outside the gene matches. The CDR3 region has the DNA TGTGCCAGCAGCTTAGCCGGGACAGTTACCTACGAGCAGTACTTC. Its translation is CASSLAGTVTYEQYF.

This chain joins TRBV27 and TRBJ1-5; 7 bases align to TRBD1. The CDR3 loop spans 14 amino acids. Losses at the gene ends were 5 bases for V and 4 bases for J; bases not matched to a gene: 5. The V gene's germline CDR1 is MNHEY and CDR2 SMNVEV (reference sequence). CDR3 nucleotides: TGTGCCAGCAGTATGGGACAGAGAAATCAGCCCCAGCATTTT. Encoded protein: CASSMGQRNQPQHF.

The chain combines TRBV3-1 (or the pseudogene TRBV3-2) with TRBJ2-2, with D possibly TRBD2 on 5 matching bases. This CDR3 has 16 amino acids. V was cut by 3 bases and J by 5 bases, with 16 bases left in between. Per the germline V gene, CDR1 is LGHDT and CDR2 is YNNKEL (reference sequence). The CDR3 DNA is TGTGCCAGCAGCCATAACCCGGGTACGGGGACCGGGGAGCTGTTTTTT. This encodes CASSHNPGTGTGELFF.

The chain recombines TRBV19 with TRBJ2-3; a possible D gene is TRBD2 (6 bases). CDR3 length: 16 residues. The germline V gene has CDR1 LNHDA and CDR2 SQIVND (reference sequence). Trimming stripped 3 bases from V and 6 bases from J, with 19 bases between. CDR3 in DNA: TGTGCCAGTAGTATTCAAAATGGGGTAGGAGGGGATACGCAGTATTTT. It codes for CASSIQNGVGGDTQYF. The full variable domain, its missing parts supplied by reference TRBV19 and TRBJ2-3, is DGGITQSPKYLFRKEGQNVTLSCEQNLNHDAMYWYRQDPGQGLRLIYYSQIVNDFQKGDIAEGYSVSREKKESFPLTVTSAQKNPTAFYLCASSIQNGVGGDTQYFGPGTRLTVL.

The V and J genes are TRBV20-1 and TRBJ2-7; TRBD2 agrees at 9 bases. The CDR3 is made up of 14 amino acids. CDR1 is DFQATT, CDR2 SNEGSKA, per germline (reference sequence). The V and J ends lost 3 bases and 4 bases, in that order; junction bases with no gene match: 7. The CDR3 sequence is CSASPGLATYEQYF. CDR3 sequence (DNA): TGCAGTGCTAGTCCGGGACTAGCTACTTACGAGCAGTACTTC.

The rearrangement links TRBV28 to TRBJ1-5; D is possibly TRBD1 (6 bases). V lost 6 bases, J lost 1 base, and 7 bases lay in between. In germline, CDR1 is MDHEN, CDR2 SYDVKM. The CDR3 runs 13 residues. CDR3 in DNA: TGTGCCAGCAGCGACAGGAGCAATCAGCCCCAGCATTTT. Translation gives CASSDRSNQPQHF.

The chain employs TRBV5-4 and TRBJ1-5, with no clear D. This CDR3 contains 13 residues. CDR1 and CDR2 from the germline V gene are SGHNT and YYREEE (reference sequence). V lost 0 bases and J lost 6, with 7 bases in between. The CDR3 bases are TGTGCCAGCAGCTTGGATCCCAGTCAGCCCCAGCATTTT. This codes for CASSLDPSQPQHF.

The chain carries TRBV30 and TRBJ2-1, with D perhaps TRBD1 (6 bases). The CDR3 has 10 amino acids. The V gene's germline CDR1 is GTSNPN and CDR2 SVGIG (reference sequence). V shed 8 bases and J shed 14 bases, with 16 bases lying between them. CDR3 in DNA: TGTGCCGGGCAACAGGGTAAGAAGTTCTTC. Translated, it gives CAGQQGKKFF.

The V and J genes are TRBV3-1 (or the pseudogene TRBV3-2) and TRBJ2-1, with TRBD2 identical over 15 bases. V shed 4 bases and J 9 bases; nucleotides not matched to a gene: 4. The CDR3 has 15 amino acids. The germline V gene encodes CDR1 LGHDT and CDR2 YNNKEL (reference sequence). The CDR3 region has the DNA TGTGCCAGCAGCCGGGGACTAGCGGGGGGAGGTGAGCAGTTCTTC. Residues: CASSRGLAGGGEQFF.

The rearrangement joins TRBV7-2 to TRBJ1-1; D is uncertain. Trimming stripped 5 bases from V and 4 bases from J, with 14 bases between. The germline gives CDR1 SGHTA, CDR2 FQGNSA. The CDR3 runs to 14 residues. CDR3 in DNA: TGTGCCAGCAGCCCGAGACGGACTGGCACTGAAGCTTTCTTT. It encodes CASSPRRTGTEAFF.

The V gene is TRBV9, the J gene TRBJ1-2; 8 positions match TRBD1. The J segment lost 4 bases and the V segment lost 3 bases, leaving 20 bases of the junction unmatched. The CDR3 has 19 residues. From germline, CDR1 is SGDLS and CDR2 YYNGEE. The CDR3 spells CASSDILRDRNKHFYGYTF. In DNA, the CDR3 is TGTGCCAGCAGCGACATTCTCCGGGACAGGAATAAACACTTCTATGGCTACACCTTC.